A selection of T cell receptor beta chains follows, all from one sample in a study of blood T cell repertoires in COVID-19. Repertoires were generated with immunoSEQ multiplex PCR, while TCRdb's copy carries only in-frame clones and drops some. The table has fewer than 200,000 clones, roughly 72% seen once; the top ten hold 3.7%. Specimen: peripheral blood. These receptor sequences come from a woman of 80 years or more with acute or convalescent COVID-19. Both conserved end residues are part of each CDR3. A D gene is named only where the DNA matches it firmly. Some rows mark clone size as missing; the rest say once, few, many or name a class of expanded clone.

v_gene,d_gene,abundance,j_gene,CDR3aa,CDR3nt
TRBV18,TRBD1,.,TRBJ1-2,CASSPSADRGGYTF,TGTGCCAGCTCGCCCAGTGCTGACAGGGGTGGCTACACCTTC
TRBV30,.,.,TRBJ1-1,CAWSWSQGNTEAFF,TGTGCCTGGAGTTGGAGCCAAGGGAACACTGAAGCTTTCTTT
TRBV15,.,.,TRBJ2-3,CATSGQFTDTQYF,TGTGCCACCAGCGGGCAGTTCACAGATACGCAGTATTTT
TRBV24-1,.,.,TRBJ1-2,CATSAGQSAGGYTF,TGTGCCACCAGTGCAGGACAGTCTGCCGGTGGCTACACCTTC
TRBV11-2,.,once,TRBJ1-3,CASSRGQLSSGNTIYF,TGTGCCAGCAGCCGAGGACAGTTGAGCTCTGGAAACACCATATATTTT
TRBV5-4,TRBD1,.,TRBJ1-2,CASRLGLPGQGANYGYTF,TGTGCCAGCAGGTTGGGTCTACCTGGACAGGGCGCTAACTATGGCTACACCTTC
TRBV19,TRBD1,.,TRBJ1-3,CASSNYGTASGNTIYF,TGTGCCAGTAGTAACTACGGGACAGCCTCTGGAAACACCATATATTTT
TRBV19,.,.,TRBJ2-3,CATRHTPSTDTQYF,TGTGCCACCCGACACACTCCTAGCACAGATACGCAGTATTTT
TRBV7-2,TRBD1,.,TRBJ2-5,CASSPWTGGWETQYF,TGTGCCAGCAGCCCCTGGACAGGGGGCTGGGAGACCCAGTACTTC
TRBV7-9,.,.,TRBJ2-1,CASSRTPHRVAGGDEQFF,TGTGCCAGCAGTCGAACCCCACATCGGGTGGCGGGTGGGGATGAGCAGTTCTTC
TRBV4-2,TRBD1,.,TRBJ1-6,CASSDGQGYNSPLHF,TGTGCCAGCAGCGACGGACAGGGTTATAATTCACCCCTCCACTTT
TRBV6-5,TRBD1,.,TRBJ1-1,CASSYQETGKNTEAFF,TGTGCCAGCAGTTACCAAGAGACAGGGAAGAACACTGAAGCTTTCTTT
TRBV4-1,.,.,TRBJ1-6,CASSQHRTVGDSPLHF,TGCGCCAGCAGCCAACACCGGACAGTGGGAGATTCACCCCTCCACTTT
TRBV5-4,.,.,TRBJ1-1,CASRQATGGEKAEAFF,TGTGCCAGCAGGCAAGCTACCGGGGGTGAGAAGGCTGAAGCTTTCTTT
TRBV6-5,.,few,TRBJ1-2,CASSYQPDSGYGYTF,TGTGCCAGCAGTTACCAACCCGACAGTGGGTATGGCTACACCTTC
TRBV28,TRBD1,.,TRBJ2-3,CASSLTGANTDTQYF,TGTGCCAGCAGCCTGACAGGGGCGAACACAGATACGCAGTATTTT
TRBV6-1,.,.,TRBJ1-1,CASSDQVGTEAFF,TGTGCCAGCAGTGACCAGGTCGGCACTGAAGCTTTCTTT
TRBV20-1,.,.,TRBJ1-1,CSASFAGGTEAFF,TGCAGTGCTAGTTTTGCGGGTGGCACTGAAGCTTTCTTT
TRBV12-3/TRBV12-4,.,many,TRBJ2-2,CANSLRATGELFF,TGTGCCAACAGTTTGAGAGCCACCGGGGAGCTGTTTTTT
TRBV7-2,.,.,TRBJ2-7,CASSLFERYEQYF,TGTGCCAGCAGCTTATTTGAGCGTTACGAGCAGTACTTC
TRBV4-2,TRBD2,.,TRBJ2-3,CASSQVGGSGTDTQYF,TGTGCCAGCAGCCAAGTCGGGGGGTCTGGCACAGATACGCAGTATTTT
TRBV5-6,TRBD1,.,TRBJ1-5,CASSLGTGFNNQPQHF,TGTGCCAGCAGCTTGGGGACAGGGTTCAACAATCAGCCCCAGCATTTT
TRBV5-1,.,few,TRBJ1-1,CASSGWDTLNTEAFF,TGCGCCAGCAGCGGATGGGACACCCTGAACACTGAAGCTTTCTTT